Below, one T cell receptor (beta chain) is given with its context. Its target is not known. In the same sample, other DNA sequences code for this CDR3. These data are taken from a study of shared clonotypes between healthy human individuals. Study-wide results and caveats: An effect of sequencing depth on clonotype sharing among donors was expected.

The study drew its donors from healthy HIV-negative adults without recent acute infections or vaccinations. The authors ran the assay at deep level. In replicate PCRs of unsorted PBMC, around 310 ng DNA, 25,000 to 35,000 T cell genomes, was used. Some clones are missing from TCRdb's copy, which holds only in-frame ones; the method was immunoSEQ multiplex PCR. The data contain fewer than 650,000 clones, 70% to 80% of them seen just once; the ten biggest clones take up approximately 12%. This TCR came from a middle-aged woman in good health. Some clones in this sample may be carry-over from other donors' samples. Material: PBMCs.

Here the CDR3 reads CSARGRNEQFF. Written as DNA, the CDR3 is TGCAGTGCTAGAGGACGGAATGAGCAGTTCTTC. The chain carries TRBV20-1 and TRBJ2-1, with D uncertain. Germline CDR1 reads DFQATT; CDR2 reads SNEGSKA (reference sequence). Between the trimmed V and J ends, which lost 1 base and 7 bases, there was a span of 5 bases. The CDR3 is 11 amino acids.